The 2 T cell receptor beta chains presented below share a single source sample, sequenced in a study of shared clonotypes between healthy human individuals. Clones were sequenced by immunoSEQ multiplex PCR, and TCRdb holds only the in-frame ones, with some missing. Among a few million clones listed, just under 95% were seen once. Positively selected for CCR7, the CD45RO-negative cells used as naive CD8 cells excluded terminally differentiated effector memory CD45RA+ cells. Sequencing input: naive CD8+ T cells from PBMCs. These receptors were taken from a man in his late teens or twenties in good health. Some clones in this sample may be carry-over from other donors' samples.

This chain connects TRBV11-2 to TRBJ1-3; the D gene is possibly TRBD1 (6 bases). This CDR3 region has 17 residues. Trimming took 6 bases from V and 2 from J, leaving 20 bases between them. Germline V gene data show CDR1 as SGHAT and CDR2 as FQNNGV. CDR3 sequence (DNA): TGTGCCAGCAGTCGTAAGGCAAACAGGGCTCCTGGAAACACCATATATTTT. Protein product: CASSRKANRAPGNTIYF.

This clone was recorded only once. This rearrangement joins TRBV28 to TRBJ2-7; D is possibly TRBD1 (5 bases). Trimming took off 5 bases at V and 1 base at J, with 12 bases between the two ends. The CDR3 is made up of 14 amino acids. Germline assignment: CDR1 MDHEN and CDR2 SYDVKM. CDR3 sequence (DNA): TGTGCCAGCAGTATCACTGGGGCGTCCTACGAGCAGTACTTC. Translated, it gives CASSITGASYEQYF.